In this sample, the clone carrying this TCR beta chain turned up many times. Antigen specificity is unknown. The sequence runs out 3 residues before the end of the CDR3; the remainder is reconstructed from the germline J gene. Blood samples were heparinized, roughly 5 to 8.5 ml per donor. This entry comes from a study of T cell clonality in common variable immunodeficiency. The CDR3 has 15 amino acids. Per the germline V gene, CDR1 is MNHNS and CDR2 is SASEGT. The V gene end was trimmed by 2 bases and the J gene end by 5 bases; junction bases not matched to a gene: 5. Using immunoSEQ multiplex PCR, the repertoire was profiled, and TCRdb retains in-frame clones only, with some absent. This repertoire holds 25,000 to 35,000 clones, and none appear only once. Overall study results and limits: TCRbeta clonality was increased in CVID versus healthy controls. Reportedly, TCR beta sequences from common variable immunodeficiency showed fewer deletions and N-nucleotide insertions. CVID patient heterogeneity limited repertoire-clinical complication correlations.

The chain couples TRBV6-1 to TRBJ2-3, with 9 bases fitting TRBD2. This TCR derives from a person between 18 and 75 years old in good health. The sample consisted of peripheral blood mononuclear cells. The CDR3 DNA, read in part, is TGTGCCAGCAGTGAAAATGCGGGGGGGCTAGATACG. This sequence encodes CASSENAGGLDT. The CDR3 reads in full as CASSENAGGLDTQYF.